The entry that follows covers one TCR beta chain sequence. The data belong to a study of somatic mutations in cytotoxic T cells in rheumatoid arthritis. TCRdb keeps only in-frame clones here, not all; method: immunoSEQ multiplex PCR. The sample shows more than 9,000 clones, over 75% of them seen only once. J was trimmed by 6 bases and V by 11 bases; bases with no gene match: 6. This CDR3 spans 12 amino acids. Germline V gene data show CDR1 as MNHNS and CDR2 as SASEGT. Sample: CD8+ T cells sorted from blood. This clonotype originated in an adult with rheumatoid arthritis. The V gene is TRBV6-1, the J gene TRBJ1-1; 10 bases match TRBD1. CDR3 coding DNA: TGTGCCGCAAGACAGGGGGCCGCTGAAGCTTTCTTT. Its protein is CAARQGAAEAFF.